This entry concerns a single TCR beta chain. Its antigen is not yet known. No clone much larger than this one lies a single base away; base qualities are absent. These data come from a study of blood T cell repertoires in COVID-19 (dated by TCRdb to about 2020). About the investigation overall: Samples from collaborators originated in the United States, Italy and Spain and spanned both the acute and convalescent phases of COVID-19. The material from the prospective study consisted of cDNA or gDNA derived from T cells, B-cell-depleted T cells, or PBMCs. Where available, HLA class I and class II types were obtained from metadata supplied by the sample provider rather than from assay-based typing. Samples were obtained from the ongoing ImmuneRACE study (first 160 participants) and from 1,254 subjects provided by 6 global collaborators. Subjects who had been exposed to COVID-19, were actively infected with it, or had recovered from it provided the deeply sampled blood TCRbeta repertoires that made up the dataset. The repertoires were made available in a free public database intended to serve as a resource for research on the immune response to SARS-CoV-2. Nearly every sample came with metadata listing a de-identified subject ID, COVID-19 status, age in years and sex. Overall study outcomes, separate from this receptor: Clinical and demographic metadata were provided uncurated, with the amount varying by source and participant.

One collaborating source in Seattle enrolled patients during active infection and followed them longitudinally through the course of disease. Each collaborating institution followed its own protocols to collect whole blood in K2EDTA tubes. For TCRbeta analysis, collaborators shipped samples in one of three forms: frozen whole blood, isolated PBMCs, or DNA extracted from either of those sample types. The CDR3, cysteine through phenylalanine, is 12 amino acids long. The CDR3 DNA has 36 bases and is translated from base 1. V and J are truncated by 2 bases and 4 bases respectively, leaving an intervening sequence of 5 bases. The immunoSEQ Assay, a bias-controlled multiplex PCR, was used to amplify TCRbeta CDR3 regions from genomic DNA. In the paper's pipeline: Within the assay, amplification of reference gene primers was used to estimate how many nucleated cells each sample contained. To quantify the absolute abundance of each unique TCRbeta CDR3 rearrangement, sequence reads were collapsed and filtered. For each sample, productive Simpson clonality was calculated as the square root of Simpson's diversity index over productive rearrangements. Imported from immuneACCESS, the table was reduced by TCRdb to in-frame sequences with V and J called. These copies leave out some clones; in studies compared against another copy, an unresolved V gene accounts for under half, and the cause of the remainder is not known. D and trimming were read from the DNA, whereas the V and J calls and clone size are those reported in that table. For this sample the table gives some 220,000 clones, of which approximately 85% were detected only once. The ten largest clones represent approximately 5.1% of the sample.

This sequence was found in a man in his forties or fifties with COVID-19, enrolled during active disease. The rearranged chain carries TRBV12-3 or TRBV12-4 and TRBJ1-2, with the D gene call left open. The sequenced sample was peripheral blood. Here is the DNA: TGTGCCAGCAGTTTAATCGGCTATGGCTACACCTTC. Its translation reads: CASSLIGYGYTF.